This T cell receptor beta chain stems from a study of blood T cell repertoires in COVID-19 (dated by TCRdb to the early 2020s). Background for the entire study: The collaborator samples originated in the United States, Italy and Spain and spanned the acute and convalescent phases of COVID-19. The dataset comprised deeply sampled blood TCRbeta repertoires from subjects exposed to, actively infected with, or recovered from COVID-19. The prospective study material was composed of cDNA or gDNA derived from T cells, B-cell-depleted T cells, or PBMCs. Where HLA class I and class II types were available, the types were taken from metadata supplied by the sample provider, not from assay-based typing. The samples were drawn from two sources: the first 160 participants of the ongoing ImmuneRACE study, and 1,200 or so subjects contributed by 6 global collaborators. The sample metadata nearly always contained a de-identified subject ID, COVID-19 status, age in years and sex. The repertoires were released in a freely available public database intended as a resource for research on the immune response to SARS-CoV-2.

What the authors observed across the whole study: How much clinical and demographic metadata was included differed by source and by participant, and the metadata was provided uncurated.

The immunoSEQ Assay, a bias-controlled multiplex PCR, was used to amplify TCRbeta CDR3 regions from genomic DNA. In the authors' own workflow: The number of nucleated cells in each sample was estimated from the amplification of reference gene primers within the assay. To quantify the absolute abundance of each unique TCRbeta CDR3 rearrangement, sequence reads were collapsed and filtered. For each sample, productive Simpson clonality was calculated by taking the square root of Simpson's diversity index across productive rearrangements. TCRdb provides this immuneACCESS table in a form limited to in-frame rearrangements. Some clones are lacking; in checked studies, under half of them reflect an unresolved V gene, and why the rest are absent is not known. V and J calls and clone size come straight from that table; D and trimming were deduced from the DNA. Here the sample has about 280,000 clones; around 85% occur a single time. 2% to 3% of the sample is in the top ten clones.

A remark on this clone: Its cognate antigen has yet to be identified. No much larger clone exists at a distance of one base, and base qualities are not known. Other DNA variants within this sample encode the same CDR3.

Participants in the prospective study were enrolled through a virtual design, were aged about 18 to 100 years, and lived in 20 to 30 United States geographic areas. In the prospective study, participants were assigned to cohorts based on the clinical history participants reported in a screening survey and a study questionnaire. ImmuneRACE Cohort 3 recovered participants were defined by two consecutive negative NP/OP PCR tests, healthcare professional clearance, or symptom resolution. In the prospective study, whole blood, serum and a nasopharyngeal or oropharyngeal swab were collected from each participant by mobile phlebotomists. Additional blood draws and questionnaires over an approximately two-month period could optionally be provided by prospective study participants. Before DNA extraction, prospective study blood samples were shipped either frozen or at room temperature. In the germline V gene, CDR1 corresponds to MNHEY and CDR2 to SVGAGI. Including the terminal cysteine and phenylalanine, the CDR3 comprises 14 residues. Kept here is only the CDR3 DNA, which spans 42 bases and is read in frame from base 1. The V end gives up 6 bases and the J end 3 bases, leaving 4 bases in the junction not matched to a gene.

The TCR was taken from a woman in her forties or fifties who had recovered from COVID-19. Sample: PBMCs or T cells enriched from blood (not recorded which). This chain joins TRBV6-5 to TRBJ2-2, with 7 central nucleotides matching TRBD1. The CDR3 is CASSRDSYTGELFF. The DNA sequence is TGTGCCAGCAGCCGGGACAGTTACACCGGGGAGCTGTTTTTT.